This is a list of T cell receptor beta chains from one sample in a study of memory CD4+ T cells and cytomegalovirus serostatus. Sequencing used immunoSEQ multiplex PCR; TCRdb keeps in-frame clones, though not all of them. In the table there are about 31,000 clones, about 75% of which are singletons. Sample: memory CD4+ T cells from blood. These receptor sequences come from an adult in good health and CMV-seronegative. Some clones in this sample may be carry-over from other donors' samples. CDR3s include the opening cysteine and the closing phenylalanine or tryptophan. Fields, in order: J gene, clone size, D gene, V gene, CDR3 DNA, CDR3 protein. A D gene is named only where the DNA matches it firmly. Only part of the rows carry a size: once, few, many, or a class if the clone is expanded.

j_call: TRBJ2-6; clone_size: -; d_call: TRBD2; v_call: TRBV4-1; cdr3_nt: TGCGCCAGCAGCCAAGCTAGCGGGACTTCTGGGGCCAACGTCCTGACTTTC; cdr3_aa: CASSQASGTSGANVLTF
j_call: TRBJ2-3; clone_size: -; d_call: -; v_call: TRBV7-2; cdr3_nt: TGTGCCAGCAGCTTAATAGCGGATTACACAGATACGCAGTATTTT; cdr3_aa: CASSLIADYTDTQYF
j_call: TRBJ1-1; clone_size: -; d_call: TRBD1; v_call: TRBV6-5; cdr3_nt: TGTGCCAGCAGTTACGGGAGGGGGCTGAACACTGAAGCTTTCTTT; cdr3_aa: CASSYGRGLNTEAFF
j_call: TRBJ2-7; clone_size: -; d_call: -; v_call: TRBV19; cdr3_nt: TGTGCCAGTAGTACAGCCGGACAGACCGAGCAGTACTTC; cdr3_aa: CASSTAGQTEQYF
j_call: TRBJ1-2; clone_size: -; d_call: TRBD1; v_call: TRBV6-1; cdr3_nt: TGTGCCAGCAGCCTGGAGGAGGGGGCCGGCTATGGCTACACCTTC; cdr3_aa: CASSLEEGAGYGYTF
j_call: TRBJ2-1; clone_size: -; d_call: TRBD2; v_call: TRBV10-3; cdr3_nt: TGTGCCATCAGTTTAGCGGGGGGGCCCGACAATGAGCAGTTCTTC; cdr3_aa: CAISLAGGPDNEQFF
j_call: TRBJ1-2; clone_size: -; d_call: -; v_call: TRBV7-9; cdr3_nt: TGTGCCAGCAGCTTAGATACAGGAATCTATGGCTACACCTTC; cdr3_aa: CASSLDTGIYGYTF
j_call: TRBJ2-7; clone_size: -; d_call: -; v_call: TRBV6-5; cdr3_nt: TGTGCCAGCAGGTCGGACTTCACCTACGAGCAGTACTTC; cdr3_aa: CASRSDFTYEQYF
j_call: TRBJ2-1; clone_size: -; d_call: TRBD2; v_call: TRBV10-3; cdr3_nt: TGTGCCATCAGTGAACGCAGTCGGGGTAGCGGGGGAAACAATGAGCAGTTCTTC; cdr3_aa: CAISERSRGSGGNNEQFF
j_call: TRBJ1-1; clone_size: -; d_call: TRBD1; v_call: TRBV7-9; cdr3_nt: TGTGCCAGCAGCCAACAGGGGACGAACACTGAAGCTTTCTTT; cdr3_aa: CASSQQGTNTEAFF
j_call: TRBJ1-1; clone_size: few; d_call: -; v_call: TRBV19; cdr3_nt: TGTGCCAGTAGTACCGGAACAAGGGACACTGAAGCTTTCTTT; cdr3_aa: CASSTGTRDTEAFF
j_call: TRBJ2-1; clone_size: -; d_call: -; v_call: TRBV15; cdr3_nt: TGTGCCACCAGCAGAGATTGGACGGTGGGAAGTAATGAGCAGTTCTTC; cdr3_aa: CATSRDWTVGSNEQFF
j_call: TRBJ1-2; clone_size: once; d_call: TRBD1; v_call: TRBV4-3; cdr3_nt: TGCGCCAGCAGCCTCCAGACAGGGGGAACCCCGTATGGCTACACCTTC; cdr3_aa: CASSLQTGGTPYGYTF
j_call: TRBJ1-1; clone_size: -; d_call: -; v_call: TRBV5-1; cdr3_nt: TGCGCCAGCAGCTTACAGGGAAACACTGAAGCTTTCTTT; cdr3_aa: CASSLQGNTEAFF
j_call: TRBJ1-2; clone_size: -; d_call: -; v_call: TRBV7-2; cdr3_nt: TGTGCCAGCAGCTTAGGGGCAGACTATGGCTACACCTTC; cdr3_aa: CASSLGADYGYTF
j_call: TRBJ1-2; clone_size: -; d_call: -; v_call: TRBV5-4; cdr3_nt: TGTGCCAGCACCCCCCGAGGGCAGACTAACTATGGCTACACCTTC; cdr3_aa: CASTPRGQTNYGYTF
j_call: TRBJ2-2; clone_size: few; d_call: -; v_call: TRBV7-8; cdr3_nt: TGTGCCAGCAGCTTAGTGGGGGGCGACTCTGCCGGGGAGCTGTTTTTT; cdr3_aa: CASSLVGGDSAGELFF
j_call: TRBJ2-3; clone_size: -; d_call: TRBD2; v_call: TRBV5-4; cdr3_nt: TGTGCCAGCAGCCGGCGGGAGCTAGCAGGAACAGATACGCAGTATTTT; cdr3_aa: CASSRRELAGTDTQYF
j_call: TRBJ2-5; clone_size: -; d_call: TRBD2; v_call: TRBV5-5; cdr3_nt: TGTGCCAGCAGCTTGGCAGCGGGAGCTCCTCTGGCCCAGTACTTC; cdr3_aa: CASSLAAGAPLAQYF
j_call: TRBJ2-5; clone_size: -; d_call: -; v_call: TRBV6-1; cdr3_nt: TGTGCCAGCAGTGAAGGGGTCGGCTACCAAGAGACCCAGTACTTC; cdr3_aa: CASSEGVGYQETQYF
j_call: TRBJ2-1; clone_size: -; d_call: -; v_call: TRBV5-8; cdr3_nt: TGTGCCAGCAGCTTGGTAAGGGGTTGGAGCTCCTACAATGAGCAGTTCTTC; cdr3_aa: CASSLVRGWSSYNEQFF
j_call: TRBJ1-5; clone_size: -; d_call: -; v_call: TRBV30; cdr3_nt: TGTGCCTGGAGTCCACAGGGTGCCCAGCCCCAGCATTTT; cdr3_aa: CAWSPQGAQPQHF
j_call: TRBJ1-1; clone_size: once; d_call: TRBD1; v_call: TRBV30; cdr3_nt: TGTGCCTGGAGTAGGGACAGCTCAAACACTGAAGCTTTCTTT; cdr3_aa: CAWSRDSSNTEAFF
j_call: TRBJ1-4; clone_size: -; d_call: -; v_call: TRBV27; cdr3_nt: TGTGCCAGCAGGTCGGTAGGAAGTAATGAAAAACTGTTTTTT; cdr3_aa: CASRSVGSNEKLFF
j_call: TRBJ2-5; clone_size: once; d_call: -; v_call: TRBV4-1; cdr3_nt: TGCGCCAGCAGCCAAGGAGTCCTAGGGACCCAGTACTTC; cdr3_aa: CASSQGVLGTQYF
j_call: TRBJ2-1; clone_size: -; d_call: TRBD2; v_call: TRBV6-5; cdr3_nt: TGTGCCAGCAGCTTCGCTAGCGGGGGGCCGGATGAGCAGTTCTTC; cdr3_aa: CASSFASGGPDEQFF
j_call: TRBJ2-3; clone_size: -; d_call: TRBD2; v_call: TRBV19; cdr3_nt: TGTGCCAGTGCACTAGCGGGGCCCACAGATACGCAGTATTTT; cdr3_aa: CASALAGPTDTQYF
j_call: TRBJ1-2; clone_size: -; d_call: TRBD1; v_call: TRBV5-4; cdr3_nt: TGTGCCAGCAGCGCGGGACAGGGGGCACAGTACTATGGCTACACCTTC; cdr3_aa: CASSAGQGAQYYGYTF
j_call: TRBJ1-1; clone_size: -; d_call: -; v_call: TRBV6-4; cdr3_nt: TGTGCCAGCAGGAGGCCAAGGTTGAACACTGAAGCTTTCTTT; cdr3_aa: CASRRPRLNTEAFF